Below, 9 T cell receptor beta chains from the same sample are listed, as sequenced in a study of blood T cells in healthy people across ages. Using a J-beta primer mix together with a sample-barcoded 5' primer, a second PCR was run for about 6 to 12 cycles. TCRdb re-called the 5' RACE reads with MiXCR, one entry per CDR3 protein. The sample holds around 820,000 distinct CDR3 sequences, 20% to 30% seen once. Separately, the same data were catalogued under a study of T cells of mothers and their children.

Sequencing input: blood. All receptors come from a boy between 10 and 17 years old in good health.

This chain uses TRBV20-1 with TRBJ2-5; the D gene is possibly TRBD1 (6 bases). The V end lost 3 bases, the J end lost 5 bases, and 13 bases lay between the germline ends. CDR3 length equals 13 residues. Germline loops: CDR1 DFQATT, CDR2 SNEGSKA (reference sequence). The CDR3 DNA reads as TGCAGTGCTAGTCAGGGGCCCCCGGAGACCCAGTACTTC. It encodes CSASQGPPETQYF.

This clonotype was detected only a few times. This sequence joins TRBV6-2 or TRBV6-3 and TRBJ2-1; 8 bases match TRBD2. CDR1 and CDR2 from the germline V gene are MNHEY and SVGEGT. The CDR3 consists of 15 residues. J lost 8 bases, V lost 4 bases, and 10 bases had no gene match. CDR3 loop: CASSSRGGLVDEQFF. The CDR3 coding sequence is TGTGCCAGCAGTTCTCGGGGGGGCCTTGTCGATGAGCAGTTCTTC.

V is TRBV5-1 and J is TRBJ2-3, with TRBD1 matching over 7 bases. Trimming cost V 3 bases and J 1 base; bases outside gene matches: 2. Germline V gene data show CDR1 as SGHRS and CDR2 as YFSETQ. This CDR3 is 14 amino acids long. CDR3 amino acids: CASSWGTGTDTQYF. Here the CDR3 DNA reads TGCGCCAGCAGCTGGGGGACAGGCACAGATACGCAGTATTTT.

The chain couples TRBV20-1 to TRBJ2-5; TRBD1 matches 9 bases. The better agreement between TRBJ2-1 and the DNA end casts doubt on the J call. The CDR3 runs 15 residues. Per the germline V gene, CDR1 is DFQATT and CDR2 is SNEGSKA (reference sequence). CDR3 loop: CSASRLGQGNNEQFF. In DNA form, the CDR3 reads TGCAGTGCTAGCCGCCTGGGACAGGGAAACAATGAGCAGTTCTTC.

The J gene is TRBJ2-5, the V gene TRBV7-8; D gene uncertain. The closer fit of TRBJ2-7 to the DNA end suggests the J call may be wrong. The CDR3 is 15 amino acids. Germline CDR1 reads SGHVS; CDR2 reads FQNEAQ. The CDR3 sequence is CASSFDDSPSYEQYF. DNA of the CDR3: TGTGCCAGCAGCTTCGACGACTCTCCGTCCTACGAGCAGTACTTC.

This chain links TRBV4-3 with TRBJ1-2; perhaps TRBD1 as D (6 bases). The CDR3 runs 16 residues. The V and J ends lost 0 bases and 2 bases respectively, with 13 bases between them. In germline, CDR1 is LGHNA, CDR2 YSLEER. The CDR3 protein is CASSQDGQPWNYGYTF. CDR3 in DNA: TGCGCCAGCAGCCAAGATGGACAGCCCTGGAACTATGGCTACACCTTC.

In DNA, the CDR3 is TGTGCCAGCAGCTTAGTCGAGGGGGCGCTGAACGAGCAGTACTTC. Translated: CASSLVEGALNEQYF. The chain carries TRBV7-9 and TRBJ2-5, with TRBD1 matching over 7 bases. The better agreement between TRBJ2-7 and the DNA end casts doubt on the J call. Germline-derived CDR1 and CDR2 are SEHNR and FQNEAQ (reference sequence). CDR3 length equals 15 residues.

This clonotype showed up just a few times. The final CDR3 position lacks the conserved phenylalanine or tryptophan, pointing to a likely read error. The chain joins TRBV12-3 or TRBV12-4 to TRBJ1-5, with TRBD1 identical over 8 bases. The ends lost 5 bases at V and 4 bases at J; junction bases unmatched: 13. The CDR3 totals 17 residues. Here the CDR3 reads CASSPTDRAGGNQPQHL. The CDR3 nucleotides read TGTGCCAGCAGTCCGACGGACAGGGCAGGTGGAAATCAGCCCCAGCATCTT.

Note on this clonotype: The germline gene is not matched at one end of the junction; a read error may be the cause. The chain couples TRBV28 to TRBJ1-1; D ambiguous. CDR1 and CDR2 (germline): MDHEN, SYDVKM. The CDR3 runs to 14 residues. The DNA for the CDR3 is TGTGCCGGCAGTGCACGAGTCGGGAACACTGAAGCTTTCTTT. This gives the protein CAGSARVGNTEAFF.